This T cell receptor (beta chain) came from a study of CD8 T cells in ankylosing spondylitis. General observations from the study: Made up of under ten highly homologous variants, a TCR beta motif appeared characteristic of ankylosing spondylitis blood. The authors found the disease-linked clones to be CD8+ and relatively rare in peripheral blood. Some of these motif variants have turned up before, in reports on reactive arthritis synovial fluid and blood.

For TCR beta, libraries came from quantitative 5'-RACE with molecular barcodes. TCRdb reprocessed the 5' RACE reads via MiXCR and lists one record per CDR3 protein. The sample holds 250,000 or so distinct CDR3 sequences, more than 20% seen once. This CDR3 has 13 amino acids. The V and J ends lost 6 bases and 8 bases, in that order; junction bases with no gene match: 6. The V gene's germline CDR1 is SNHLY and CDR2 FYNNEI. Notes on this clonotype: The antigen is unknown.

The TCR comes from a male donor with ankylosing spondylitis or in good health (not recorded which). Sequencing was done on a sample of blood, either unsorted or a sorted T cell fraction (not recorded which). V and J are TRBV2 and TRBJ1-4; 7 bases line up with TRBD1. CDR3 loop: CASSRDREEKLFF. DNA of the CDR3: TGTGCCAGCAGCCGGGACAGAGAAGAAAAACTGTTTTTT. The whole variable domain, remainder taken from reference TRBV2 and TRBJ1-4, is EPEVTQTPSHQVTQMGQEVILRCVPISNHLYFYWYRQILGQKVEFLVSFYNNEISEKSEIFDDQFSVERPDGSNFTLKIRSTKLEDSAMYFCASSRDREEKLFFGSGTQLSVL.